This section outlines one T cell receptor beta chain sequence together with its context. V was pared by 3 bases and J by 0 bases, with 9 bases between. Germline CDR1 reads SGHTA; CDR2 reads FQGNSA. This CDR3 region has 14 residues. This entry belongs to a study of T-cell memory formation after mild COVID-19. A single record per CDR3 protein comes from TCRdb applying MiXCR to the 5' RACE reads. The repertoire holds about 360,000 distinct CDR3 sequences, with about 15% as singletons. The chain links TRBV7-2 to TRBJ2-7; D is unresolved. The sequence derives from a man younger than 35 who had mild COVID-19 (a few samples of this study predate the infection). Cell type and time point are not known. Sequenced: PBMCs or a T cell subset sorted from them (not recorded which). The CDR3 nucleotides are TGTGCCAGCAGCTTTGGCAGGCACTCCTACGAGCAGTACTTC. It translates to CASSFGRHSYEQYF.